This T cell receptor beta chain was profiled in a study of cytomegalovirus exposure and HLA in healthy donors. On this clone itself: As yet, its antigen is unknown.

Some clones are missing from TCRdb's copy, which holds only in-frame ones; the method was immunoSEQ multiplex PCR. The data hold about 260,000 clones, with 90% observed a single time. Study outcomes and limitations: The study put 150 or so TCR beta chains on its list as cytomegalovirus-associated. A few chains tied to CMV proved CMV antigen-specific in vitro.

The CDR3 has 13 amino acids. Trimming left V 3 bases short and J 0 bases short, with 6 bases between. Germline lookup yields CDR1 SNHLY and CDR2 FYNNEI. Sequenced material: PBMCs. The source is a woman aged 25-40 years in good health and CMV-seronegative. The chain couples TRBV2 to TRBJ2-7; no firm D call. The CDR3 bases are TGTGCCAGCAGTGAGGGGTACTCCTACGAGCAGTACTTC. Protein product: CASSEGYSYEQYF.